This T cell receptor beta chain is drawn from a study of a mutant IDH1 vaccine in newly diagnosed glioma. Turning to the study itself: Among treated patients, around 60% were male and approximately 40% female, and mean age was roughly 40 years. Earlier care involved radiotherapy, temozolomide, or both, and the majority received both. Notes on the study in general: Apparently unrelated to pseudoprogression were changes in the top peripheral T cell clonotypes.

The V gene's germline CDR1 is MDHEN and CDR2 SYDVKM. V was trimmed by 6 bases and J by 1 base, leaving 6 bases between them. The CDR3 consists of 12 residues. With respect to this clone: Its antigen is unknown.

Time point reported: baseline, week 1 (first vaccination visit). Treatment denoted: pre-vaccination baseline after standard-of-care therapy. Generated by immunoSEQ multiplex PCR, the TCRdb table keeps only in-frame clones and is missing some. The data show about 92,000 clones, 83% seen once. The specimen was PBMCs, collected from a glioma patient treated with radiotherapy, temozolomide or both. The sequence was obtained from a woman aged 50 to 60 with glioma. The chain couples TRBV28 to TRBJ1-1; D unclear. The CDR3 nucleotides read TGTGCCAGCAGCCTCGCGAACACTGAAGCTTTCTTT. Amino acid sequence: CASSLANTEAFF.